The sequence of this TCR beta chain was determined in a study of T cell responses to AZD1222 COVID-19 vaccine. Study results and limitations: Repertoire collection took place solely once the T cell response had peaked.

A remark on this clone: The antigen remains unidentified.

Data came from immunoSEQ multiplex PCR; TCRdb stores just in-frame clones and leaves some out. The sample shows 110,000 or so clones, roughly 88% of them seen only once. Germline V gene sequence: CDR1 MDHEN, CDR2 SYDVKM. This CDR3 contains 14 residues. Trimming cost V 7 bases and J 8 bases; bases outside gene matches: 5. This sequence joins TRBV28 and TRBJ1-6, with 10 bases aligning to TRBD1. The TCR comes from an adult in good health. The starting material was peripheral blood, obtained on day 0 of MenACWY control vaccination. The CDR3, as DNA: TGTGCCAGCATCAGGGACAGGGGTCATTCACCCCTCCACTTT. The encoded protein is CASIRDRGHSPLHF.